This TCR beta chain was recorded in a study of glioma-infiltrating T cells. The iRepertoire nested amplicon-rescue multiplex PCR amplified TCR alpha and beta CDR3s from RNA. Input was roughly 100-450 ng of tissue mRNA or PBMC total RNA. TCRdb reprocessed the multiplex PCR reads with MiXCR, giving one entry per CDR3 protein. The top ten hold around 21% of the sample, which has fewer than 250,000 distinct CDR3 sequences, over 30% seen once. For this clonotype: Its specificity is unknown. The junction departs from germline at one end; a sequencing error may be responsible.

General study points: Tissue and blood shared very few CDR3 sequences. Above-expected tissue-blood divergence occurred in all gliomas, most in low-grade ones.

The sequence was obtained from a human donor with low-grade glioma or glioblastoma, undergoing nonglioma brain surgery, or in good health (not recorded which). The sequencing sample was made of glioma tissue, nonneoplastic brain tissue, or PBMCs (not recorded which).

The CDR3, as DNA: TGTGCCAGCAGTGAAGACTTCTCCCACACAGGTACGCAGTACTTT. It yields the protein CASSEDFSHTGTQYF. This chain connects TRBV6-1 to TRBJ2-3; TRBD1 is a possible D gene (5 bases). The germline V gene has CDR1 MNHNS and CDR2 SASEGT. The CDR3 length is 15 residues.